The rows below give T cell receptor beta chains drawn from one sample of a study of cytomegalovirus exposure and HLA in healthy donors. Libraries were prepared by immunoSEQ multiplex PCR; TCRdb keeps only in-frame clonotypes and omits some of them. This sample has more than 150,000 clones; about 78% occur once, and the top ten carry more than 1.4%. The sample comprised PBMCs. These TCRs come from a male donor in good health and CMV-seronegative. Each CDR3 is given with its conserved first and last residue. Fields, in order: clone size, D gene, V gene, J gene, CDR3 protein, CDR3 DNA. The D gene is left open where the match is weak. Some rows mark clone size as missing; the rest say once, few, many or name a class of expanded clone.

size: few; D: NA; V: TRBV7-9; J: TRBJ2-5; CDR3: CASSLSGDQETQYF; DNA: TGTGCCAGCAGCTTGTCCGGGGACCAAGAGACCCAGTACTTC
size: NA; D: NA; V: TRBV5-4; J: TRBJ2-5; CDR3: CASSFYREETQYF; DNA: TGTGCCAGCAGCTTTTACAGGGAAGAGACCCAGTACTTC
size: NA; D: TRBD1; V: TRBV27; J: TRBJ1-6; CDR3: CASSLTGVLNSPLHF; DNA: TGTGCCAGCAGTTTGACAGGGGTCCTTAATTCACCCCTCCACTTT
size: NA; D: NA; V: TRBV5-1; J: TRBJ2-6; CDR3: CASSAGSNSGANVLTF; DNA: TGCGCCAGCAGCGCAGGATCTAACTCTGGGGCCAACGTCCTGACTTTC
size: NA; D: NA; V: TRBV7-9; J: TRBJ2-1; CDR3: CASSLVSSYNEQFF; DNA: TGTGCCAGCAGCTTGGTGAGCTCCTACAATGAGCAGTTCTTC
size: NA; D: TRBD1; V: TRBV28; J: TRBJ1-2; CDR3: CASSLTGWGYGYTF; DNA: TGTGCCAGCAGTTTGACAGGGTGGGGCTATGGCTACACCTTC
size: few; D: NA; V: TRBV6-5; J: TRBJ1-2; CDR3: CASSYGLTETYGYTF; DNA: TGTGCCAGCAGTTACGGGCTAACAGAGACATATGGCTACACCTTC
size: NA; D: NA; V: TRBV5-1; J: TRBJ2-1; CDR3: CASSLAGDNEQFF; DNA: TGCGCCAGCAGCTTGGCCGGGGACAATGAGCAGTTCTTC
size: NA; D: TRBD1; V: TRBV5-6; J: TRBJ1-6; CDR3: CASSEGQVNSPLHF; DNA: TGTGCCAGCAGCGAGGGACAGGTCAATTCACCCCTCCACTTT
size: NA; D: TRBD2; V: TRBV7-6; J: TRBJ2-7; CDR3: CASSLNSGRGEQYF; DNA: TGTGCCAGCAGCTTAAATAGCGGGAGAGGCGAGCAGTACTTC
size: NA; D: TRBD1; V: TRBV28; J: TRBJ2-3; CDR3: CASSLGTGGGDTQYF; DNA: TGTGCCAGCAGCTTAGGGACAGGCGGTGGGGATACGCAGTATTTT
size: NA; D: TRBD1; V: TRBV18; J: TRBJ1-2; CDR3: CASSPATGANYGYTF; DNA: TGTGCCAGCTCACCGGCGACAGGGGCTAACTATGGCTACACCTTC
size: NA; D: NA; V: TRBV10-3; J: TRBJ1-5; CDR3: CAISESSVSNQPQHF; DNA: TGTGCCATCAGTGAGTCATCAGTTAGCAATCAGCCCCAGCATTTT
size: NA; D: TRBD1; V: TRBV5-1; J: TRBJ1-4; CDR3: CASRSDREFQKLFF; DNA: TGCGCCAGCAGATCGGACAGGGAGTTTCAAAAACTGTTTTTT
size: few; D: NA; V: TRBV25-1; J: TRBJ1-1; CDR3: CASSESRKNTEAFF; DNA: TGTGCCAGCAGTGAGTCGAGGAAGAACACTGAAGCTTTCTTT
size: NA; D: TRBD1; V: TRBV7-2; J: TRBJ2-5; CDR3: CASSPRQGRETQYF; DNA: TGTGCCAGCAGCCCGCGACAGGGTAGAGAGACCCAGTACTTC
size: NA; D: NA; V: TRBV28; J: TRBJ1-5; CDR3: CASSGYSNQPQHF; DNA: TGTGCCTCGTCAGGGTATAGCAATCAGCCCCAGCATTTT
size: NA; D: NA; V: TRBV5-1; J: TRBJ1-1; CDR3: CASRGGADGTEAFF; DNA: TGCGCCAGCAGGGGGGGGGCAGACGGAACTGAAGCTTTCTTT
size: NA; D: TRBD1; V: TRBV27; J: TRBJ1-3; CDR3: CASRTGLGGNTIYF; DNA: TGTGCCAGCAGGACAGGGCTCGGTGGAAACACCATATATTTT
size: NA; D: NA; V: TRBV7-3; J: TRBJ1-3; CDR3: CASSPGTAGNTIYF; DNA: TGTGCCAGCAGCCCCGGGACTGCTGGAAACACCATATATTTT
size: NA; D: TRBD1; V: TRBV9; J: TRBJ2-2; CDR3: CASGTGHTGELFF; DNA: TGTGCCAGCGGGACAGGGCACACCGGGGAGCTGTTTTTT
size: NA; D: TRBD1; V: TRBV4-3; J: TRBJ1-4; CDR3: CASSQGQGGEKLFF; DNA: TGCGCCAGCAGCCAGGGACAGGGGGGGGAAAAACTGTTTTTT
size: NA; D: NA; V: TRBV5-4; J: TRBJ2-5; CDR3: CASSLARYQETQYF; DNA: TGTGCCAGCAGCTTGGCACGGTACCAAGAGACCCAGTACTTC
size: NA; D: NA; V: TRBV15; J: TRBJ2-5; CDR3: CATSRDLDPGQETQYF; DNA: TGTGCCACCAGCAGAGATCTTGACCCAGGCCAAGAGACCCAGTACTTC
size: NA; D: NA; V: TRBV9; J: TRBJ1-3; CDR3: CASSVGDSPTGNTIYF; DNA: TGTGCCAGCAGCGTAGGAGACAGTCCCACTGGAAACACCATATATTTT
size: once; D: NA; V: TRBV12-1; J: TRBJ2-1; CDR3: CASSPAGSSSYNEQFF; DNA: TGTGCCAGCAGCCCAGCCGGGAGTTCTTCCTACAATGAGCAGTTCTTC
size: once; D: NA; V: TRBV7-8; J: TRBJ2-7; CDR3: CASSIRRDSYEQYF; DNA: TGTGCCAGCAGCATACGCCGGGACTCCTACGAGCAGTACTTC
size: NA; D: NA; V: TRBV14; J: TRBJ2-3; CDR3: CASNRQPFDTQYF; DNA: TGTGCCAGCAACCGACAGCCTTTCGATACGCAGTATTTT